This entry is about one T cell receptor (beta chain). The data are from a study of blood T cell repertoires in COVID-19. For the study at large: The United States, Italy and Spain were the sources of the acute and convalescent COVID-19 samples. PBMCs, B-cell-depleted T cells, or T cells were the source of the cDNA or gDNA that made up the material.

Clones were sequenced by immunoSEQ multiplex PCR, and TCRdb holds only the in-frame ones, with some missing. The repertoire includes a few hundred thousand clones, about four fifths of them detected once, and approximately 3.6% sits in the top ten. The germline V gene encodes CDR1 SGHNT and CDR2 YYREEE (reference sequence). CDR3 length: 15 residues. The V end lost 2 bases, the J end lost 3 bases, and 14 bases lay between the germline ends. Participants' own reports of clinical history determined their cohort assignment. Before being deemed recovered, Cohort 3 donors had two negative PCRs, clearance, or symptom resolution.

The TCR comes from a woman in her sixties or seventies who had recovered from COVID-19. The source material was PBMCs or T cells enriched from blood (not recorded which). V gene TRBV5-4 combines with J gene TRBJ1-2; possibly TRBD1 for D (5 bases). In DNA form, the CDR3 reads TGTGCCAGCAGCTTCTCGGGGGGTCCCTACTATGGCTACACCTTC. The encoded protein is CASSFSGGPYYGYTF.